The subject of this entry is one T cell receptor (beta chain). This record belongs to a study of cytomegalovirus exposure and HLA in healthy donors. The CDR3 has 15 residues. CDR1 SEHNR and CDR2 FQNEAQ come from the germline V gene (reference sequence). V gave up 4 bases and J gave up 9 bases, with 21 bases separating them. PCR used 60 Vbeta primers and 13 Jbeta primers. Sequencing was performed with immunoSEQ multiplex PCR; in TCRdb, only in-frame clones are kept and a portion is missing. The sample carries under 100,000 clones, 55% to 75% recorded once. This sequence joins TRBV7-9 and TRBJ2-5; D might be TRBD2 (5 bases). The clonotype was recovered from a woman in her 50s in good health and CMV-seropositive. Sample: PBMCs. CDR3 DNA: TGTGCCAGCAGCTCTATGGACGCCCTTGGGAGAGCCCAGTACTTC. Its translation is CASSSMDALGRAQYF.